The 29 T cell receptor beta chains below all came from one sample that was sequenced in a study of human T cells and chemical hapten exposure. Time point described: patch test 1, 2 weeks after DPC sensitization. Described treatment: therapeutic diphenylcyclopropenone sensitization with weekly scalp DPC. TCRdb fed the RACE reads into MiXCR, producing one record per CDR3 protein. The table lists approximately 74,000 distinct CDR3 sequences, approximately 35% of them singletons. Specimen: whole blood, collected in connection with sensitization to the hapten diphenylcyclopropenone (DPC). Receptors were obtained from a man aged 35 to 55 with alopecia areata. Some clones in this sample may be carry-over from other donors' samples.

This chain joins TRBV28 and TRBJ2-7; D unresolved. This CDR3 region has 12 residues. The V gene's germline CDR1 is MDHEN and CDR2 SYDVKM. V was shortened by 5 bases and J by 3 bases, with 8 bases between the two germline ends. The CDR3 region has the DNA TGTGCCAGCAGTCCCCCACACTACGAGCAGTACTTC. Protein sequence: CASSPPHYEQYF.

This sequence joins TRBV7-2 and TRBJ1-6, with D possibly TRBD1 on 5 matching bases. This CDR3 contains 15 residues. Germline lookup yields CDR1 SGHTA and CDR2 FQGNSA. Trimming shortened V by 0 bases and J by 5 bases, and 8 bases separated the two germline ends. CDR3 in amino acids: CASSLAGANNSPLHF. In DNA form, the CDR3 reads TGTGCCAGCAGCTTAGCAGGGGCGAATAATTCACCCCTCCACTTT.

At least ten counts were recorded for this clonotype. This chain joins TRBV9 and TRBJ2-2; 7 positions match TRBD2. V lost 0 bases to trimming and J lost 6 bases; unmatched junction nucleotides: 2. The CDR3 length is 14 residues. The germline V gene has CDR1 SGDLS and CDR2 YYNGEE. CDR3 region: CASSVASGAGELFF. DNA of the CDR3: TGTGCCAGCAGCGTAGCTAGCGGAGCCGGGGAGCTGTTTTTT.

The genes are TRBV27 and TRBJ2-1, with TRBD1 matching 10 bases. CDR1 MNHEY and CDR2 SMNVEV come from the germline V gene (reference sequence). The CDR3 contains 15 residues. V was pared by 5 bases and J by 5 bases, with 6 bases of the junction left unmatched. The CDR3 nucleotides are TGTGCCAGCAGTCCCCGACAGGGGGCCCACAATGAGCAGTTCTTC. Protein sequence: CASSPRQGAHNEQFF.

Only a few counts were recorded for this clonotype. CDR3: CASRSFGALYNEQFF. CDR3 sequence (DNA): TGTGCCAGCCGTTCGTTCGGGGCCCTTTACAATGAGCAGTTCTTC. The genes are TRBV28 and TRBJ2-1; tentatively, D is TRBD1 or TRBD2 (5 bases each). The CDR3 covers 15 residues. Germline assignment: CDR1 MDHEN and CDR2 SYDVKM. Trimming took 8 bases from V and 4 from J, leaving 18 bases between them.

CDR3 coding DNA: TGCAGTGCTCTTGATTCGTTCCAAGATAATTCACCCCTCCACTTT. Protein sequence: CSALDSFQDNSPLHF. The chain couples TRBV20-1 to TRBJ1-6; no clear D gene. This CDR3 is 15 amino acids long. V lost 5 bases, J lost 5 bases, and 16 bases lay in between. Germline-derived CDR1 and CDR2 are DFQATT and SNEGSKA (reference sequence).

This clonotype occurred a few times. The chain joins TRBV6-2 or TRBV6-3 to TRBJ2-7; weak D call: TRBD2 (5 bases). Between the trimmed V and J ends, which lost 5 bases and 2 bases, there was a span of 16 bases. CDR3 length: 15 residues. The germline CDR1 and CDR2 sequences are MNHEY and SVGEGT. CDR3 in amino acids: CASSPGITNTYEQYF. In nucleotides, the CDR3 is TGTGCCAGCAGTCCCGGGATTACCAACACCTACGAGCAGTACTTC.

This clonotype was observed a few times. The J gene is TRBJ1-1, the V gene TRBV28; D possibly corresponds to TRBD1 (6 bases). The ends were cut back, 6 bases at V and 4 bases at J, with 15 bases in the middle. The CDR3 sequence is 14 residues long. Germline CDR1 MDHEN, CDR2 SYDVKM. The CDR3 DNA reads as TGTGCCAGCAGCCTCCCTGGGGGCATCACTGAAGCTTTCTTT. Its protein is CASSLPGGITEAFF.

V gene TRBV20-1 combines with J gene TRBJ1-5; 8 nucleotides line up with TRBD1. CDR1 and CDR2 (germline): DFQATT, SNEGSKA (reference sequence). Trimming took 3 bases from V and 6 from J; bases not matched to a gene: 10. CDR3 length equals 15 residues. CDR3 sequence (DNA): TGCAGTGCTAGCATTCCACAGGGGGTTAGTCAGCCCCAGCATTTT. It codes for CSASIPQGVSQPQHF.

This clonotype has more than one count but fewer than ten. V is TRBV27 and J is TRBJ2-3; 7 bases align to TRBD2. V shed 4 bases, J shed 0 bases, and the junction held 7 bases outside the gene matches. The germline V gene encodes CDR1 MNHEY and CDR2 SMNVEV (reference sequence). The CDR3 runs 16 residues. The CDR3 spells CASSSSGTKSTDTQYF. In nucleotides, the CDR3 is TGTGCCAGCAGTTCCTCCGGGACTAAGAGCACAGATACGCAGTATTTT.

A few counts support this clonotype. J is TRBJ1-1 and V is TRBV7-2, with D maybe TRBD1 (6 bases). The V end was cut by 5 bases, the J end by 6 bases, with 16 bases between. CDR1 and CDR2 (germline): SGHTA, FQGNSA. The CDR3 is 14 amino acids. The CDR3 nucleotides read TGTGCCAGCAGCATTGGGGGGCGCAAGGCTGAAGCTTTCTTT. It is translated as CASSIGGRKAEAFF.

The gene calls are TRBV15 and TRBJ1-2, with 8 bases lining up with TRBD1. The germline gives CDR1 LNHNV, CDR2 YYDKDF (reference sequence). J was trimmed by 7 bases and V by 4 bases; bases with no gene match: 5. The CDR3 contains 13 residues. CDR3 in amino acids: CATSIRTGTGYTF. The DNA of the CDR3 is TGTGCCACCAGCATACGGACAGGGACTGGCTACACCTTC.

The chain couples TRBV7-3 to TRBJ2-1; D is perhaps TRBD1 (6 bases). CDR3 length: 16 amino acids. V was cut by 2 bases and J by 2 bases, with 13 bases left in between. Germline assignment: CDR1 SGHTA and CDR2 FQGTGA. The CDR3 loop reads CASSLGGTGTYNEQFF. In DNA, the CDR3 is TGTGCCAGCAGCTTAGGGGGAACAGGGACCTACAATGAGCAGTTCTTC. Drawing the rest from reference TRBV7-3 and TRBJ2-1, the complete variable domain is GAGVSQTPSNKVTEKGKYVELRCDPISGHTALYWYRQSLGQGPEFLIYFQGTGAADDSGLPNDRFFAVRPEGSVSTLKIQRTERGDSAVYLCASSLGGTGTYNEQFFGPGTRLTVL.

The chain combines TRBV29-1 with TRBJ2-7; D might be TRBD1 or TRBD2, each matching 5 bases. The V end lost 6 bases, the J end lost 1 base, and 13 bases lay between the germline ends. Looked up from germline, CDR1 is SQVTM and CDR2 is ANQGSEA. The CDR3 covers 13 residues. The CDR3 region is CSVTGTVSYEQYF. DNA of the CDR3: TGCAGCGTAACCGGGACCGTTTCCTACGAGCAGTACTTC.

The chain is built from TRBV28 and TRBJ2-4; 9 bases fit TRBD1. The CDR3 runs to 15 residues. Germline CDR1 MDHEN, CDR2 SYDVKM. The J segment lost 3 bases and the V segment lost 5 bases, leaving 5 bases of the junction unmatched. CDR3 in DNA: TGTGCCAGCAGTACCCTGACAGGGGGCAAAAACATTCAGTACTTC. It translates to CASSTLTGGKNIQYF.

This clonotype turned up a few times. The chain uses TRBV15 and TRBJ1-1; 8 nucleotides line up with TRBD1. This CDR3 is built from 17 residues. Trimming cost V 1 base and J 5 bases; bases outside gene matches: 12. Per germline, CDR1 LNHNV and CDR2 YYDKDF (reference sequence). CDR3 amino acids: CATSRGPLTGERTEAFF. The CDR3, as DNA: TGTGCCACCAGCAGAGGCCCTCTGACAGGGGAGAGGACTGAAGCTTTCTTT. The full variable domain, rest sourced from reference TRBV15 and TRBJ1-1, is DAMVIQNPRYQVTQFGKPVTLSCSQTLNHNVMYWYQQKSSQAPKLLFHYYDKDFNNEADTPDNFQSRRPNTSFCFLDIRSPGLGDTAMYLCATSRGPLTGERTEAFFGQGTRLTVV.

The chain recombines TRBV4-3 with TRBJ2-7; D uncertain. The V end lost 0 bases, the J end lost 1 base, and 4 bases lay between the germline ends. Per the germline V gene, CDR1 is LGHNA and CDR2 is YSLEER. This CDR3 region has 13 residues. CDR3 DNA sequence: TGCGCCAGCAGCCAAGATCTGTCCTACGAGCAGTACTTC. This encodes CASSQDLSYEQYF.

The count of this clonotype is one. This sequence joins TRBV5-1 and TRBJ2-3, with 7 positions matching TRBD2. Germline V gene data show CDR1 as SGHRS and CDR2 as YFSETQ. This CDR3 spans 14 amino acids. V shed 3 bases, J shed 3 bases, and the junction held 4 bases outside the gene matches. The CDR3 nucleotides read TGCGCCAGCAGCTCGGTCGGGGGGACAGATACGCAGTATTTT. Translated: CASSSVGGTDTQYF.

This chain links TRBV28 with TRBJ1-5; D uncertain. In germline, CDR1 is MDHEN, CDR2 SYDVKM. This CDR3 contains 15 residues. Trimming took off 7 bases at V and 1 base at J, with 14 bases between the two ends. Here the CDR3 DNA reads TGTGCCAGCACTGCTGGGCGGAGGAGCAATCAGCCCCAGCATTTT. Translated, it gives CASTAGRRSNQPQHF.

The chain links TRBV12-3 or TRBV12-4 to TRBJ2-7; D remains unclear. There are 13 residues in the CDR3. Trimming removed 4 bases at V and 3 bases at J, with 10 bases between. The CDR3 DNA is TGTGCCAGCAGTTCGGACCCGGTCTACGAGCAGTACTTC. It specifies CASSSDPVYEQYF.

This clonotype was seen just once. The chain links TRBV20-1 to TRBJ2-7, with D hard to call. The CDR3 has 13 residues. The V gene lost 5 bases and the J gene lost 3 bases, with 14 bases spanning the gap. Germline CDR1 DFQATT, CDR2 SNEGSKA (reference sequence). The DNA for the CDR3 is TGCAGTGCTCCCAGTACCCGGAACTACGAGCAGTACTTC. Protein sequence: CSAPSTRNYEQYF.

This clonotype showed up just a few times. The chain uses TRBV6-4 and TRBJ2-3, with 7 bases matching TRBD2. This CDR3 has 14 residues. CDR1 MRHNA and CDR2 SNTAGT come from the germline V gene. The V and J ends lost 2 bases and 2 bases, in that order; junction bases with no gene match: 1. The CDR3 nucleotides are TGTGCCAGCAGTGACGGGAGGGCCACAGATACGCAGTATTTT. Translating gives CASSDGRATDTQYF.

CDR3 loop: CASSSLNSYRGRNSPLHF. The CDR3 region has the DNA TGTGCCAGCAGCTCGCTAAATAGCTACAGGGGGCGGAATTCACCCCTCCACTTT. V usage is TRBV7-3 and J usage is TRBJ1-6, with TRBD1 identical over 9 bases. CDR3 length: 18 amino acids. Looked up from germline, CDR1 is SGHTA and CDR2 is FQGTGA. The J segment lost 7 bases and the V segment lost 4 bases, leaving 14 bases of the junction unmatched.

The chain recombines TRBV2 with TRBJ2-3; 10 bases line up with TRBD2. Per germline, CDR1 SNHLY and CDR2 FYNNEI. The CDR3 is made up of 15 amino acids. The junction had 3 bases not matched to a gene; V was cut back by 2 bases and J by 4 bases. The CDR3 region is CASSETSGTPDTQYF. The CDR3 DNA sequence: TGTGCCAGCAGTGAAACTAGCGGGACCCCAGATACGCAGTATTTT.

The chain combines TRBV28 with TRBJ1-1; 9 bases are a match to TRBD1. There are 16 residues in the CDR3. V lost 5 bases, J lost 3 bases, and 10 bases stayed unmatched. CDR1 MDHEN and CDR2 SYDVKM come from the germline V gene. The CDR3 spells CASSRTQQGADTEAFF. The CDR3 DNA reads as TGTGCCAGCAGTCGAACCCAACAGGGGGCGGACACTGAAGCTTTCTTT.

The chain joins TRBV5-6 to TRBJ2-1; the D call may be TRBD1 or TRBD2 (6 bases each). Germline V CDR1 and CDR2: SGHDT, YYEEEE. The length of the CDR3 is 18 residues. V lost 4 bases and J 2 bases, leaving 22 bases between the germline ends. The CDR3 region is CASSLGDRGRPTYNEQFF. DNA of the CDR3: TGTGCCAGCAGCCTTGGGGACCGGGGGCGACCCACCTACAATGAGCAGTTCTTC.

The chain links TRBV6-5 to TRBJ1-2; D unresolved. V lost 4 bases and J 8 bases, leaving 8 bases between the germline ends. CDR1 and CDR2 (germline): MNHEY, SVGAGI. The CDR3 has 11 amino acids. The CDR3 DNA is TGTGCCAGCAGTTCATCGCGCGGCTACACCTTC. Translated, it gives CASSSSRGYTF.

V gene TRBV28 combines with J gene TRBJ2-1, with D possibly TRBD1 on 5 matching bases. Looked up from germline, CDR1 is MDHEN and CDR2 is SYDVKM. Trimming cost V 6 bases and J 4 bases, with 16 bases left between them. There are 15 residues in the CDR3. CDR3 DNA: TGTGCCAGCAGACAAAGTTGGGCAGGGTACAATGAGCAGTTCTTC. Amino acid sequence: CASRQSWAGYNEQFF. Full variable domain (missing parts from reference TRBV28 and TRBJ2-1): DVKVTQSSRYLVKRTGEKVFLECVQDMDHENMFWYRQDPGLGLRLIYFSYDVKMKEKGDIPEGYSVSREKKERFSLILESASTNQTSMYLCASRQSWAGYNEQFFGPGTRLTVL.

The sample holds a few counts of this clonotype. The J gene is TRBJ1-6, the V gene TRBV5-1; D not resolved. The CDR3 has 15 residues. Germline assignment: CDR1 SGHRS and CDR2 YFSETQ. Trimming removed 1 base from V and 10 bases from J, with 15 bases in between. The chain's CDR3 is CASSLFSSQDSPLHF. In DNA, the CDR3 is TGCGCCAGCAGCTTGTTTTCCAGCCAAGACTCACCCCTCCACTTT.